The present entry profiles one T cell receptor beta chain with its context. The clone's antigen remains unknown. No much larger clone exists at a distance of one base, and base qualities are not known. Genomic DNA was extracted from sorted cells for sequencing of the TCRbeta CDR3 region. The immunoSEQ Assay was used to sequence the TCRbeta CDR3 regions. The table comes from immuneACCESS by way of TCRdb, which keeps in-frame sequences with V and J called. Part of the clones is missing from these tables; in studies checked, under half for an unresolved V gene and the rest for unknown reasons. Present in this sample are about 32,000 clones, roughly 86% of which were seen just once. The leading ten clones occupy roughly three fifths of the sample. The record originates from a study of OX40 agonist ivuxolimab in advanced cancers. A note on the overall study: Ivuxolimab was an agonistic, fully human IgG2 monoclonal antibody directed against OX40 (CD134), a costimulatory receptor. Of the roughly 53 patients in dose escalation, about 20 had hepatocellular carcinoma, some 15 had melanoma, 9 had renal cell carcinoma and 9 had head and neck cancer. A male proportion of around 81% and a mean age of approximately 58 years, ranging from about 20 to 85, were recorded for the dose-escalation cohort. Peripheral TCRbeta sequencing aimed to test whether ivuxolimab altered TCR sequence diversity and caused clonal T-cell expansion. Partial responses were achieved by three dose-escalation patients, of whom one had hepatocellular carcinoma and two had cutaneous melanoma. Intravenous ivuxolimab was administered to patients every 2 weeks at six dose levels: 0.01, 0.1, 0.3, 1.5, 3 and 10 mg/kg. Patients were allowed to have had prior anti-PD-1, anti-PD-L1 or anti-CTLA-4 therapy, and approximately 41% of the dose-escalation patients had previously received checkpoint inhibitors. The paper describes the monotherapy dose-escalation part (N = 52 patients) of the phase I trial of ivuxolimab.

The trial excluded patients who had a history of autoimmune disease or were on systemic immunosuppression. In every dose cohort, peripheral blood was drawn for TCR sequencing at baseline, cycle 4 day 1, and cycle 7 day 1. The samples were taken from a phase I, first-in-human, multicenter, open-label dose-escalation trial of ivuxolimab. Adults with locally advanced or metastatic melanoma, renal cell carcinoma, hepatocellular carcinoma or head and neck squamous cell carcinoma were enrolled in the trial. Before TCR sequencing, CD4+ T cells and CD8+ T cells were sorted from peripheral blood as separate populations. Broad study findings and their caveats: In the 0.1-3.0 mg/kg groups, partial responders had among the lowest normalized peripheral clonal expansion, particularly in CD8+ T cells. On average, CD8+ T cells showed more expanded clones than CD4+ T cells after ivuxolimab. At doses of 0.1 to 3.0 mg/kg, clonal expansion of both CD4+ and CD8+ blood T cells was observed from baseline to week 6. Low levels of normalized T-cell clonal expansion were also seen in some patients who did not respond. The antigen specificity of the peripheral T cells that underwent clonal expansion was not determined.

The receptor was isolated from an adult with an advanced solid tumor such as melanoma, head and neck, liver or kidney cancer. This sample comprised CD4+ or CD8+ T cells sorted from blood, obtained in a trial of the OX40 agonist ivuxolimab.

The base sequence is TGTGCCAGCAGTTTAAGGCAGGGCACCTACGAGCAGTACTTC. This yields the protein CASSLRQGTYEQYF. The receptor chain draws on TRBV28 and TRBJ2-7; possibly the D gene is TRBD1, per 5 matching bases. CDR1 and CDR2 are drawn from the germline V gene: MDHEN, SYDVKM. There are 14 amino acids in the CDR3, from cysteine to phenylalanine inclusive. CDR3 DNA is the only sequence kept; it has 42 bases, read in frame from the first base. V loses 2 bases, J loses 2 bases, and the germline ends lie 10 bases apart.